This TCR beta chain comes out of a study of blood T cells in healthy people across ages. The study, taken as a whole, reports: There was no known CMV status for donors, so expanded clonotype changes were possibly confounded.

This clonotype occurred a few times. Its antigen is not identified. The CDR3 length is 12 residues. With V trimmed by 2 bases and J by 15 bases, 9 bases remained unmatched. Germline CDR1 SQVTM, CDR2 ANQGSEA. Primed by a sample-barcoded 5' primer and a J-beta primer mix, a second PCR proceeded for roughly 7 to 11 cycles. TCRdb redid the calling of the 5' RACE reads with MiXCR, one entry per CDR3 protein. The sample lists under 1,100,000 distinct CDR3 sequences, around 25% occurring once. The donors, all healthy, were Caucasians living in Russia, aged roughly 6 to 90. The same data also went into a second study, on T cells of mothers and their children. That paper states: Every microgram of extracted RNA entered cDNA synthesis, roughly 1.6 ug per 15 ul.

The sequenced sample was blood. The chain uses TRBV29-1 and TRBJ2-1; 8 positions match TRBD2. The clonotype originates from a girl aged 2-10 years in good health. CDR3 sequence: CSVESGAGAPFF. The CDR3 nucleotides are TGCAGCGTTGAATCGGGAGCGGGAGCTCCGTTCTTC.